The 2 T cell receptor beta chains presented below share a single source sample, sequenced in a study of neurological immune-mediated disorders. TCRdb used MiXCR to reprocess the 5' RACE reads, holding one entry per CDR3 protein. The sample shows fewer than 20,000 distinct CDR3 sequences, roughly 29% of them seen only once. Sequencing was carried out using PBMCs. The receptors shown here come from a man between 45 and 60 years old with HTLV-1-associated myelopathy (HAM/TSP).

This chain links TRBV15 with TRBJ2-5; TRBD1 matches at 7 bases. Germline V gene sequence: CDR1 LNHNV, CDR2 YYDKDF (reference sequence). The CDR3 extends over 14 amino acids. V was clipped by 7 bases and J by 3 bases; unmatched bases: 8. The CDR3 sequence is CATKAGQVEETQYF. CDR3 sequence (DNA): TGTGCCACCAAAGCCGGACAGGTCGAAGAGACCCAGTACTTC.

This clonotype was found many times. The V call is TRBV20-1, the J call TRBJ2-3; weak D call: TRBD2 (5 bases). Germline V lookup: CDR1 DFQATT, CDR2 SNEGSKA (reference sequence). Trimming took off 1 base at V and 1 base at J, with 12 bases between the two ends. The CDR3 length is 15 residues. CDR3 sequence (DNA): TGCAGTGCTAGAGCATCGGGAAGGGGCACAGATACGCAGTATTTT. This sequence encodes CSARASGRGTDTQYF.